The sequence of this T cell receptor beta chain was determined in a study of T cells in Graves' hyperthyroidism and ophthalmopathy. Study-level findings and limits: The model predicted ophthalmopathy a median around 6 months before onset. Classification by a 13 V-J model distinguished ophthalmopathy from stable hyperthyroidism.

This clonotype was seen repeatedly, ten times or more. Its antigen is unidentified. Germline assignment: CDR1 MGHRA and CDR2 YSYEKL. The V end was cut by 1 base, the J end by 0 bases, with 8 bases between. The CDR3 is made up of 15 amino acids. There were TCR beta CDR3 regions amplified from RNA transcripts. First-round RT-PCR with HTBI primers amplified the TCR CDR3 region. From the multiplex PCR reads, TCRdb called clonotypes with MiXCR, one entry per CDR3 protein. The profile shows around 600,000 distinct CDR3 sequences, around 15% of them singletons. The material sequenced was blood. The genes are TRBV4-1 and TRBJ2-3; a weak D match, TRBD1 (5 bases). This TCR was recovered from a woman in her forties or fifties with Graves' ophthalmopathy. Here the CDR3 DNA reads TGCGCCAGCAGCCAAGGAGACAGCAGCACAGATACGCAGTATTTT. It codes for CASSQGDSSTDTQYF.